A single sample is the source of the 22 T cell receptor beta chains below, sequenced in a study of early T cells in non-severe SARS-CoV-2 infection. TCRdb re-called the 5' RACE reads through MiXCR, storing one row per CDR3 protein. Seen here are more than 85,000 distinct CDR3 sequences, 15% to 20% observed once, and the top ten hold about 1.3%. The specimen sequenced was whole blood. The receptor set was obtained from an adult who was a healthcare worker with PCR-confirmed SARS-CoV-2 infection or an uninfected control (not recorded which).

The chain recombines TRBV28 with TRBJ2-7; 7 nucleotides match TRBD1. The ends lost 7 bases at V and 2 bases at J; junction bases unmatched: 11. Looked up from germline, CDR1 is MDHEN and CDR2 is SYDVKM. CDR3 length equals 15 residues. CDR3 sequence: CASTAYGTDAYEQYF. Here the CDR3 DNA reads TGTGCCAGCACTGCATACGGGACAGATGCCTACGAGCAGTACTTC.

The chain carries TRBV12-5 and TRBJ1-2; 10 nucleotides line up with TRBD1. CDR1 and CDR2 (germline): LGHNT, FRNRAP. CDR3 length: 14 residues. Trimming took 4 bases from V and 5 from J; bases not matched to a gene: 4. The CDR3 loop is CASGSTGGVYGYTF. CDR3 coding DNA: TGTGCTAGTGGTTCGACAGGGGGCGTTTATGGCTACACCTTC.

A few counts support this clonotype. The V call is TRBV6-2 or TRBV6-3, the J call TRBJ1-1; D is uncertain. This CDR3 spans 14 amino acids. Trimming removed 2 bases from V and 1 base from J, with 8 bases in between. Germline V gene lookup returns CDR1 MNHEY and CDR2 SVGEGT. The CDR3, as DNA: TGTGCCAGCAGTTACGGTGGGGAGAACACTGAAGCTTTCTTT. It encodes CASSYGGENTEAFF.

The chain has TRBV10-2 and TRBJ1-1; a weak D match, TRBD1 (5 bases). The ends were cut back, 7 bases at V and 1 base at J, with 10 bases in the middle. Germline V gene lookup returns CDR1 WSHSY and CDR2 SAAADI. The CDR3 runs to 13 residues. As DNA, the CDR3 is TGCGCCAGCACCGAGGGGCCGAACACTGAAGCTTTCTTT. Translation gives CASTEGPNTEAFF.

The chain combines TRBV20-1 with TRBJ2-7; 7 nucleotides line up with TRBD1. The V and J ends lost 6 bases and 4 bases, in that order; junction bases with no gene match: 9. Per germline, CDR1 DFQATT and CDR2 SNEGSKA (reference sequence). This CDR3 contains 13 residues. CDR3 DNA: TGCAGTGCAAGGACAGGAAAGCCGTACGAGCAGTACTTC. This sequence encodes CSARTGKPYEQYF.

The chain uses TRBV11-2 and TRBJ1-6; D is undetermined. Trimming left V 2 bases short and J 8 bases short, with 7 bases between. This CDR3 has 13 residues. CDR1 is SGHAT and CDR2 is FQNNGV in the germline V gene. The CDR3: CASSLSQDSPLHF. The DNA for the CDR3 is TGTGCCAGCAGCTTAAGTCAGGATTCACCCCTCCACTTT. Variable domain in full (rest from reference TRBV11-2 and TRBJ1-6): EAGVAQSPRYKIIEKRQSVAFWCNPISGHATLYWYQQILGQGPKLLIQFQNNGVVDDSQLPKDRFSAERLKGVDSTLKIQPAKLEDSAVYLCASSLSQDSPLHFGNGTRLTVT.

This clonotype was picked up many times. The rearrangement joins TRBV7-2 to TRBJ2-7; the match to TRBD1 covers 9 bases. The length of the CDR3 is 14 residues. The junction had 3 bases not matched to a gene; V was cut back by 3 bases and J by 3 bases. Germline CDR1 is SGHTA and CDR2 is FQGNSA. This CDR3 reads CASSLMDRGYEQYF. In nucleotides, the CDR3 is TGTGCCAGCAGCTTGATGGACAGGGGCTACGAGCAGTACTTC.

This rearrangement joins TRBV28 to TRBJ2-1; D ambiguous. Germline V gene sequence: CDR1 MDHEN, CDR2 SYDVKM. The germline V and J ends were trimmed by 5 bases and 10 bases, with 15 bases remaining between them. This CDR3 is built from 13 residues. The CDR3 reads CASSPTPLVEQFF. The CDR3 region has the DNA TGTGCCAGCAGTCCCACGCCACTGGTAGAGCAGTTCTTC.

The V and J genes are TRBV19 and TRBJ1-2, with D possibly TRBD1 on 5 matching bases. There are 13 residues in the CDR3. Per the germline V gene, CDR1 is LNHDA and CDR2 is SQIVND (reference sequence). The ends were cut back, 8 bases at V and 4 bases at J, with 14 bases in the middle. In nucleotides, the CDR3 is TGTGCCAGTGGGGACGGGAGACTCTATGGCTACACCTTC. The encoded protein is CASGDGRLYGYTF.

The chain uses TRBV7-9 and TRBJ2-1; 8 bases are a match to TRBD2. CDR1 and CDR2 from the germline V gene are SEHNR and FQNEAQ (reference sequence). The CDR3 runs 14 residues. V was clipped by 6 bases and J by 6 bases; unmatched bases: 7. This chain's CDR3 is CASRTGTRPNEQFF. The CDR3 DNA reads TGTGCCAGCAGGACCGGGACTAGGCCCAATGAGCAGTTCTTC.

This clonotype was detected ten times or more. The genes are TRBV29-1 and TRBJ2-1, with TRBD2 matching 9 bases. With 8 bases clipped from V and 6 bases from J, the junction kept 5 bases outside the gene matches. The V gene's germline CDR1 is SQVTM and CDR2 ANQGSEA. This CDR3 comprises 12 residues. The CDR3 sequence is CSISGSSNEQFF. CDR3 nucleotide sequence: TGCAGCATTAGCGGGAGCAGCAATGAGCAGTTCTTC.

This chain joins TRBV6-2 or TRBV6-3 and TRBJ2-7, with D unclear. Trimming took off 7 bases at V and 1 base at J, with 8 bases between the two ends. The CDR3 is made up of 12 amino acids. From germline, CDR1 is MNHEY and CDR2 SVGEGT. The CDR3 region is CASKAGSYEQYF. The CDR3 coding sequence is TGTGCCAGCAAAGCAGGATCCTACGAGCAGTACTTC.

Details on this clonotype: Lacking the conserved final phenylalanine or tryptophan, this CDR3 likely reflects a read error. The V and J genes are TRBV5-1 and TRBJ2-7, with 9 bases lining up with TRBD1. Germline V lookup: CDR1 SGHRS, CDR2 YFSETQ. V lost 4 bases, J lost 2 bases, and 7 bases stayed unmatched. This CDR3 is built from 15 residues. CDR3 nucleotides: TGCGCCAGCAGCCTCGAAGGACAGGGGCCCTACGAGCAGTACTCC. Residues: CASSLEGQGPYEQYS.

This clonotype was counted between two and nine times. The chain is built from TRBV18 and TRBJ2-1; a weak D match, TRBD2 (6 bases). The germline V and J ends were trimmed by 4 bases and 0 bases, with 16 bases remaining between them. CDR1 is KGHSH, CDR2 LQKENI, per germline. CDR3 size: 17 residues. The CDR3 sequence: CASSRSPSGPSYNEQFF. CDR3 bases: TGTGCCAGCTCACGAAGCCCAAGCGGGCCCTCCTACAATGAGCAGTTCTTC.

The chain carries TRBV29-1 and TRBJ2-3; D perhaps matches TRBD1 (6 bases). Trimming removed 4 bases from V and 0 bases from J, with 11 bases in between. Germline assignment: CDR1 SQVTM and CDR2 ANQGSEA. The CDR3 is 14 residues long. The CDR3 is CSVGVGQSTDTQYF. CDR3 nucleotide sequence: TGCAGCGTTGGTGTGGGACAAAGCACAGATACGCAGTATTTT.

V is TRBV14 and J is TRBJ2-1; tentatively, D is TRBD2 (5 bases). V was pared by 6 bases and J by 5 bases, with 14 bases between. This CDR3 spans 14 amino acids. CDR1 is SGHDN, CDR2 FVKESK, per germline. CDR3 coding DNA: TGTGCCAGCAGGTTACGGGGTGTCGACAATGAGCAGTTCTTC. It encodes CASRLRGVDNEQFF.

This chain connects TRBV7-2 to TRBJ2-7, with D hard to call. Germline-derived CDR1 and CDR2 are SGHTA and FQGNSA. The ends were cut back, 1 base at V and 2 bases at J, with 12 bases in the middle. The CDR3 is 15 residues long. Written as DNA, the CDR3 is TGTGCCAGCAGCTTAGGATCCACCCCTACCTACGAGCAGTACTTC. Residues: CASSLGSTPTYEQYF.

The CDR3 DNA sequence: TGTGCCAGCAGTCCCGACATGTCCACCGGGGAGCTGTTTTTT. It codes for CASSPDMSTGELFF. The chain combines TRBV7-2 with TRBJ2-2; no clear D gene. This CDR3 region has 14 residues. V lost 6 bases and J 4 bases, leaving 12 bases between the germline ends. Germline CDR1 and CDR2: SGHTA and FQGNSA.

The chain's CDR3 is CASRVGHLLGNTEAFF. Here the CDR3 DNA reads TGTGCCAGCAGGGTGGGACACCTCCTCGGGAACACTGAAGCTTTCTTT. The chain carries TRBV5-5 and TRBJ1-1; tentative D call: TRBD1 (6 bases). Germline CDR1 is SGHKS and CDR2 is YYEKEE (reference sequence). V lost 5 bases, J lost 1 base, and 18 bases lay in between. The CDR3 consists of 16 residues.

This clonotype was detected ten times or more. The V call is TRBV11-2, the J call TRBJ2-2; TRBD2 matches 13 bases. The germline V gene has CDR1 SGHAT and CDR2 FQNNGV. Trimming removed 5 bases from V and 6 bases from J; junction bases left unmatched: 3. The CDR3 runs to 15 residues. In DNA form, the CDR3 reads TGTGCCAGCAGCCGCACTAGCGGGAGGGCCGGGGAGCTGTTTTTT. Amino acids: CASSRTSGRAGELFF.

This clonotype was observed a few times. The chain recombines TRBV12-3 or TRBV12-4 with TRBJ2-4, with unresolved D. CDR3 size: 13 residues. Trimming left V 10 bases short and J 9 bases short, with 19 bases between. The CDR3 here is CATPSSTEIIQYF. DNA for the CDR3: TGTGCCACGCCCAGCAGTACGGAAATCATTCAGTACTTC.

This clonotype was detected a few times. DNA of the CDR3: TGTGCCAGCAGCGGGGGGACAGGCGGATCTGGGGCCAACGTCCTGACTTTC. Encoded protein: CASSGGTGGSGANVLTF. This chain joins TRBV7-9 and TRBJ2-6; the match to TRBD1 covers 8 bases. The CDR3 is 17 amino acids. CDR1 and CDR2 from the germline V gene are SEHNR and FQNEAQ (reference sequence). Trimming took 5 bases from V and 1 from J; bases not matched to a gene: 7.